This T cell receptor beta chain was obtained from a study of cytomegalovirus exposure and HLA in healthy donors. The count of this clone is one. CDR1 and CDR2 from the germline V gene are LGHNT and FRNRAP. CDR3 length: 14 residues. V was shortened by 3 bases and J by 5 bases, with 13 bases between the two germline ends. Both 60 Vbeta primers and 13 Jbeta primers went into the PCR. Method: immunoSEQ multiplex PCR; TCRdb's copy keeps in-frame clones and lacks some. Here the sample spans about 150,000 clones, around 80% being singletons. The chain joins TRBV12-5 to TRBJ1-1; D is uncertain. The sequence derives from a man aged 25 to 40 in good health and CMV-seropositive. Sequenced: PBMCs. CDR3 DNA sequence: TGTGCTAGTGGTTTACTAGAAGGACGGACTGAAGCTTTCTTT. The encoded protein is CASGLLEGRTEAFF. The whole variable domain, remainder taken from reference TRBV12-5 and TRBJ1-1, is DARVTQTPRHKVTEMGQEVTMRCQPILGHNTVFWYRQTMMQGLELLAYFRNRAPLDDSGMPKDRFSAEMPDATLATLKIQPSEPRDSAVYFCASGLLEGRTEAFFGQGTRLTVV.